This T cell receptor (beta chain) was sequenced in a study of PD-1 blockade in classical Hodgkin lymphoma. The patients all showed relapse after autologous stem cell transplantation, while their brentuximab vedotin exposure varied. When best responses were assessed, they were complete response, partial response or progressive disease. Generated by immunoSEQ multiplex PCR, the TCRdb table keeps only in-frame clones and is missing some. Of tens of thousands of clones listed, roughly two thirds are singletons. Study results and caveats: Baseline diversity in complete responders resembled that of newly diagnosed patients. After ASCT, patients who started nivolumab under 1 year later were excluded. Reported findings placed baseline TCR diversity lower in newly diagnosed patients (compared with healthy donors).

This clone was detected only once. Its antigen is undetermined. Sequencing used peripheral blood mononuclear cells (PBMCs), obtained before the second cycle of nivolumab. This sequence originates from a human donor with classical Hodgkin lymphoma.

CDR3 coding DNA: TGTGCCTGGAGTGCCCTAAACACCGGGGAGCTGTTTTTT. It yields the protein CAWSALNTGELFF. The V and J genes are TRBV30 and TRBJ2-2; D is unresolved. V was clipped by 1 base and J by 2 bases, with 5 bases between them. The CDR3 extends over 13 amino acids. Germline V lookup: CDR1 GTSNPN, CDR2 SVGIG (reference sequence).